A selection of T cell receptor beta chains follows, all from one sample in a study of graft-versus-host responses after intestinal transplantation. Produced via immunoSEQ multiplex PCR; TCRdb's table is partial and in-frame only. This sample has 43,000 or so clones; approximately 95% occur once, and the top ten carry 1.6%. The sample was PBMCs, taken 330 to 350 days after intestinal transplant. All receptors derive from a human patient who received an intestinal transplant, so some T cells may come from the graft donor. Each CDR3 is given with its conserved first and last residue. A D gene is named only where the DNA matches it firmly. Clone size is not always given. Where it is, it says once, few, many or a class for expanded clones.

V: TRBV27; D: .; size: once; J: TRBJ2-7; CDR3: CASSPVGSFSYEQYF; DNA: TGTGCCAGCAGTCCGGTCGGAAGTTTCTCCTACGAGCAGTACTTC
V: TRBV12-5; D: TRBD2; size: .; J: TRBJ2-1; CDR3: CASGWGTSGSSYNEQFF; DNA: TGTGCTAGTGGTTGGGGGACTAGCGGGAGCTCCTACAATGAGCAGTTCTTC
V: TRBV30; D: TRBD1; size: .; J: TRBJ1-5; CDR3: CAWSVQGNQPQHF; DNA: TGTGCCTGGAGTGTACAGGGGAATCAGCCCCAGCATTTT
V: TRBV13; D: .; size: .; J: TRBJ2-3; CDR3: CASSLIGGETQIRSIF; DNA: .
V: TRBV7-9; D: TRBD2; size: .; J: TRBJ2-7; CDR3: CASSPLTSGPSYEQYF; DNA: TGTGCCAGCAGCCCCTTGACTAGCGGGCCTTCCTACGAGCAGTACTTC
V: TRBV19; D: .; size: .; J: TRBJ2-7; CDR3: CASSIDGAYEQYF; DNA: TGTGCCAGTAGTATAGATGGGGCCTACGAGCAGTACTTC
V: TRBV4-2; D: TRBD2; size: .; J: TRBJ2-2; CDR3: CASSQVKRAGGSWSGELFF; DNA: TGTGCCAGCAGCCAAGTCAAAAGGGCGGGCGGGAGTTGGTCTGGGGAGCTGTTTTTT
V: TRBV29-1; D: .; size: .; J: TRBJ2-5; CDR3: CSVLRPNRGTQYF; DNA: TGCAGCGTTCTGCGACCCAACCGGGGGACCCAGTACTTC
V: TRBV27; D: TRBD1; size: once; J: TRBJ1-3; CDR3: CASSPGQGMWNTIYF; DNA: TGTGCCAGCAGTCCGGGACAGGGTATGTGGAACACCATATATTTT
V: TRBV19; D: TRBD2; size: .; J: TRBJ2-1; CDR3: CASSTGTSGNEQFF; DNA: TGTGCCAGTAGTACCGGGACTAGTGGTAATGAGCAGTTCTTC
V: TRBV7-2; D: TRBD2; size: once; J: TRBJ2-3; CDR3: CASSLVAGGGMADTQYF; DNA: TGTGCCAGCAGCTTAGTTGCGGGGGGAGGGATGGCAGATACGCAGTATTTT
V: TRBV18; D: .; size: .; J: TRBJ2-1; CDR3: CASSPEQISNEQFF; DNA: TGTGCCAGCTCACCTGAACAAATTAGCAATGAGCAGTTCTTC
V: TRBV6-6; D: .; size: .; J: TRBJ2-2; CDR3: CASSYLGRGNTGELFF; DNA: TGTGCCAGCAGTTACTTGGGACGGGGGAACACCGGGGAGCTGTTTTTT
V: TRBV4-2; D: .; size: once; J: TRBJ2-3; CDR3: CASSQDGDDTQYF; DNA: TGTGCCAGCAGCCAAGATGGAGACGATACGCAGTATTTT
V: TRBV7-2; D: .; size: .; J: TRBJ2-5; CDR3: CASSRPQETQYF; DNA: TGTGCCAGCAGCCGCCCCCAAGAGACCCAGTACTTC
V: TRBV19; D: .; size: .; J: TRBJ2-5; CDR3: CASSYPGGKETQYF; DNA: TGTGCCAGTAGTTACCCCGGAGGGAAGGAGACCCAGTACTTC
V: TRBV4-1; D: .; size: .; J: TRBJ1-6; CDR3: CASSHPGRANNSPPHF; DNA: TGCGCCAGCAGCCATCCGGGACGGGCAAATAATTCACCCCCCCACTTT
V: TRBV2; D: TRBD1; size: .; J: TRBJ2-7; CDR3: CASNRDRDSYEQYF; DNA: TGTGCCAGCAACCGGGACAGGGACAGCTACGAGCAGTACTTC
V: TRBV5-5; D: .; size: .; J: TRBJ2-7; CDR3: CASSPILSPSYEQYF; DNA: TGTGCCAGCAGCCCCATATTATCTCCTTCCTACGAGCAGTACTTC
V: TRBV19; D: .; size: .; J: TRBJ2-1; CDR3: CASTVGGTSYNEQFF; DNA: TGTGCCAGTACGGTGGGGGGAACTTCCTACAATGAGCAGTTCTTC
V: TRBV6-6; D: TRBD1; size: .; J: TRBJ2-5; CDR3: CASSYSGTGSLPVHF; DNA: TGTGCCAGCAGTTACTCAGGGACAGGCAGCCTGCCCGTCCACTTC
V: TRBV6-5; D: .; size: .; J: TRBJ1-6; CDR3: CASSFGRESSPLHF; DNA: TGTGCCAGCAGTTTCGGCAGGGAGTCTTCACCCCTCCACTTT
V: TRBV2; D: .; size: .; J: TRBJ1-1; CDR3: CASRARDTENTEAFF; DNA: TGTGCCAGCCGCGCAAGAGATACAGAAAACACTGAAGCTTTCTTT
V: TRBV19; D: TRBD2; size: .; J: TRBJ2-1; CDR3: CASSLRTSGRFEQFF; DNA: TGTGCCAGTAGTCTCCGGACTAGCGGGAGGTTTGAGCAGTTCTTC
V: TRBV7-5; D: .; size: .; J: TRBJ2-5; CDR3: CVRSPRDRRGGETQYF; DNA: TGTGTCAGAAGCCCACGGGACAGAAGGGGTGGCGAGACCCAGTACTTC
V: TRBV5-1; D: TRBD1; size: .; J: TRBJ2-2; CDR3: CASSGFGTGATGELFF; DNA: TGCGCCAGCAGCGGCTTTGGTACAGGGGCCACCGGGGAGCTGTTTTTT
V: TRBV7-2; D: .; size: few; J: TRBJ2-3; CDR3: CASSSQQTDTQYF; DNA: TGTGCCAGCAGCTCTCAACAGACAGATACGCAGTATTTT
V: TRBV29-1; D: .; size: .; J: TRBJ1-1; CDR3: CSVVRSRGGWTEAFF; DNA: TGCAGCGTTGTTCGGAGTAGGGGGGGGTGGACTGAAGCTTTCTTT
V: TRBV27; D: .; size: .; J: TRBJ1-2; CDR3: CASSLSSARANYGYTF; DNA: TGTGCCAGCAGTTTATCGTCCGCCAGAGCTAACTATGGCTACACCTTC
V: TRBV7-2; D: .; size: .; J: TRBJ2-1; CDR3: CASSSGPNLYNEQFF; DNA: TGTGCCAGCAGCTCGGGACCCAACTTATACAATGAGCAGTTCTTC
V: TRBV19; D: .; size: .; J: TRBJ1-6; CDR3: CASSLAGETYNSPLHF; DNA: TGTGCCAGTAGTTTGGCGGGGGAGACCTATAATTCACCCCTCCACTTT
V: TRBV2; D: .; size: .; J: TRBJ2-6; CDR3: CASPSQAGANVLTF; DNA: TGTGCCAGCCCCAGTCAGGCTGGGGCCAACGTCCTGACTTTC
V: TRBV5-1; D: TRBD2; size: .; J: TRBJ2-5; CDR3: CASSLENGGQETQYF; DNA: TGCGCCAGCAGCTTGGAGAACGGGGGGCAAGAGACCCAGTACTTC
V: TRBV9; D: .; size: .; J: TRBJ1-1; CDR3: CASSVGTANTEAFF; DNA: TGTGCCAGCAGCGTAGGGACAGCGAACACTGAAGCTTTCTTT
V: TRBV29-1; D: .; size: .; J: TRBJ2-5; CDR3: CSVEGNRDGTQYF; DNA: TGCAGCGTTGAAGGGAACAGGGATGGGACCCAGTACTTC
V: TRBV19; D: .; size: few; J: TRBJ1-4; CDR3: CASMGRLDEKLFF; DNA: TGTGCCAGTATGGGTAGGCTGGATGAAAAACTGTTTTTT
V: TRBV7-9; D: .; size: .; J: TRBJ2-1; CDR3: CASSLVWGAHYNEQFF; DNA: TGTGCCAGCAGCTTAGTCTGGGGGGCACACTACAATGAGCAGTTCTTC
V: TRBV7-9; D: TRBD1; size: few; J: TRBJ1-6; CDR3: CASSPTNPGGLDPLHF; DNA: TGTGCCAGCAGCCCAACCAACCCAGGGGGCCTCGATCCCCTCCACTTT
V: TRBV27; D: .; size: .; J: TRBJ2-7; CDR3: CASIVCEQYF; DNA: TGTGCCAGCATAGTCTGCGAGCAGTACTTC
V: TRBV5-6; D: .; size: .; J: TRBJ2-3; CDR3: CASSLEVTEILDTQYF; DNA: TGTGCCAGCAGCTTGGAGGTGACAGAGATTTTAGATACGCAGTATTTT
V: TRBV19; D: .; size: .; J: TRBJ2-3; CDR3: CASSPQGSGADTQYF; DNA: TGTGCCAGTAGCCCTCAGGGGTCGGGGGCAGATACGCAGTATTTT
V: TRBV5-1; D: TRBD1; size: .; J: TRBJ1-2; CDR3: CASSLEGGPGYTF; DNA: TGCGCCAGCAGCTTGGAAGGGGGCCCGGGCTACACCTTC
V: TRBV5-4; D: .; size: .; J: TRBJ1-5; CDR3: CASSPNPTGNQPQHF; DNA: TGTGCCAGCAGCCCAAACCCTACAGGGAATCAGCCCCAGCATTTT
V: TRBV7-2; D: TRBD2; size: .; J: TRBJ2-1; CDR3: CASSFSGGWNEQFF; DNA: TGTGCCAGCAGCTTTAGCGGGGGGTGGAATGAGCAGTTCTTC
V: TRBV6-5; D: .; size: .; J: TRBJ1-1; CDR3: CASSYRVMTNTEAFF; DNA: TGTGCCAGCAGTTACAGGGTTATGACGAACACTGAAGCTTTCTTT
V: TRBV19; D: .; size: .; J: TRBJ1-5; CDR3: CASSMGLGQPQHF; DNA: TGTGCCAGTAGTATGGGACTTGGCCAGCCCCAGCATTTT
V: TRBV28; D: .; size: .; J: TRBJ2-7; CDR3: CASSPGSHPVEQQYF; DNA: TGTGCCAGCAGCCCCGGGTCACACCCAGTCGAGCAGCAGTACTTC
V: TRBV7-7; D: .; size: once; J: TRBJ2-2; CDR3: CASSQTSNTGELFF; DNA: TGTGCCAGCAGCCAGACTAGTAACACCGGGGAGCTGTTTTTT
V: TRBV5-1; D: TRBD1; size: .; J: TRBJ1-1; CDR3: CASSLVAGGMNTEAFF; DNA: TGCGCCAGCAGCTTGGTGGCAGGGGGCATGAACACTGAAGCTTTCTTT
V: TRBV5-6; D: TRBD2; size: .; J: TRBJ2-3; CDR3: CASSLVASGSTDTQYF; DNA: TGTGCCAGCAGCTTGGTGGCTAGCGGGAGCACAGATACGCAGTATTTT
V: TRBV6-5; D: TRBD2; size: .; J: TRBJ2-3; CDR3: CASNNIPGTSGFQYF; DNA: TGTGCCAGCAACAATATTCCCGGGACTAGCGGGTTTCAGTATTTT